This T cell receptor (beta chain) was obtained from a study of T cells in Graves' hyperthyroidism and ophthalmopathy. Amplification of TCR beta CDR3 regions was performed using RNA transcripts as template. A set of HTBI primers served as the primers for a first-round RT-PCR of the TCR CDR3. TCRdb ran MiXCR on the multiplex PCR reads and lists one entry per CDR3 protein. The table has 530,000 or so distinct CDR3 sequences, roughly 46% seen once. About this clonotype itself: Antigen specificity is unknown.

Subjects aged 18 to 65 presented with newly diagnosed hyperthyroidism of less than 2 months' duration. Study-wide findings and caveats: Among thyroid clonotypes expanded above 0.001, most also appeared in blood.

Sequenced input: peripheral blood or thyroid tissue (not recorded which). This receptor was obtained from a woman aged 18-29 years with Graves' hyperthyroidism.

The CDR3 DNA is TGTGCCAGCTCTTCGGGGGGATGGAGCAATCAGCCCCAGCATTTT. It is translated as CASSSGGWSNQPQHF. The gene calls are TRBV27 and TRBJ1-5, with D perhaps matching TRBD1 (5 bases). The CDR3 spans 15 residues. Trimming removed 8 bases at V and 1 base at J, with 15 bases between. Looked up from germline, CDR1 is MNHEY and CDR2 is SMNVEV (reference sequence).